The clone carrying this T cell receptor (beta chain) has more than one count but fewer than ten. Antigen: not known. The CDR3 has 12 amino acids. V dropped 10 bases and J dropped 2; count of bases not matched to a gene: 4. Germline V CDR1 and CDR2: ENHRY, SYGVKD. The data stem from a study of OX40 agonist ivuxolimab in advanced cancers. On the study more broadly: Prior anti-PD-1, anti-PD-L1 or anti-CTLA-4 therapy did not bar entry, and more than 35% had some.

Sequencing was performed with immunoSEQ multiplex PCR; in TCRdb, only in-frame clones are kept and a portion is missing. Counted here are 55,000 to 65,000 clones, around 93% occurring once; the ten biggest clones make up roughly 0.45%. The study's findings and limits: Still undetermined is the antigen specificity of the expanded peripheral T cells. At 0.1 to 3.0 mg/kg, clonal expansion of CD4+ and CD8+ blood T cells had occurred by week 6.

V is TRBV10-3 and J is TRBJ2-5; 7 nucleotides line up with TRBD1. Source: CD4+ or CD8+ T cells sorted from blood, taken in a trial of the OX40 agonist ivuxolimab. This TCR was recovered from an adult with an advanced solid tumor such as melanoma, head and neck, liver or kidney cancer. The CDR3 region is CATRTGQETQYF. The CDR3, as DNA: TGTGCCACCCGGACAGGACAAGAGACCCAGTACTTC.